The 22 T cell receptor beta chains presented below share a single source sample, sequenced in a study of OX40 agonist ivuxolimab in advanced cancers. Assay used: immunoSEQ multiplex PCR; TCRdb lists only in-frame clones, some missing. The data contain just under 20,000 clones, about four fifths of them singletons. The sequencing here drew on CD4+ or CD8+ T cells sorted from blood, taken in a trial of the OX40 agonist ivuxolimab. The receptor source for this set is an adult with an advanced solid tumor such as melanoma, head and neck, liver or kidney cancer.

The genes are TRBV11-2 and TRBJ1-4, with D perhaps matching TRBD1 (6 bases). The V gene lost 2 bases and the J gene lost 4 bases, with 11 bases spanning the gap. Germline CDR1 reads SGHAT; CDR2 reads FQNNGV. This CDR3 region has 15 residues. CDR3 loop: CASSLNRALNEKLFF. The CDR3 DNA reads TGTGCCAGCAGCTTAAACAGGGCACTTAATGAAAAACTGTTTTTT.

V is TRBV4-1 and J is TRBJ2-5; tentatively, D is TRBD1 or TRBD2 (6 bases each). The CDR3 length is 15 residues. Germline V gene sequence: CDR1 MGHRA, CDR2 YSYEKL. Trimming stripped 6 bases from V and 6 bases from J, with 20 bases between. The CDR3 nucleotides read TGCGCCAGCAGTGCGTATGCGGGAAGGGGGAAGACCCAGTACTTC. It specifies CASSAYAGRGKTQYF.

The CDR3 region is CASSQDRVSYNEQFF. In DNA, the CDR3 is TGCGCCAGCAGCCAGGACCGAGTTTCCTACAATGAGCAGTTCTTC. The chain is built from TRBV4-3 and TRBJ2-1; D is undetermined. The CDR3 covers 15 residues. Trimming shortened V by 3 bases and J by 1 base, and 10 bases separated the two germline ends. Germline values: CDR1 LGHNA, CDR2 YSLEER.

The chain uses TRBV7-9 and TRBJ1-1; D gene unclear. Germline V gives CDR1 SEHNR, CDR2 FQNEAQ (reference sequence). The CDR3 is 11 residues long. Trimming pared 3 bases from V and 5 bases from J, leaving 4 bases between. The chain's CDR3 is CASSLGTEAFF. The CDR3 DNA follows: TGTGCCAGCAGCTTGGGGACTGAAGCTTTCTTT.

The J gene is TRBJ2-2, the V gene TRBV13, with 7 nucleotides matching TRBD2. CDR3 size: 16 residues. The V gene end was trimmed by 5 bases and the J gene end by 1 base; junction bases not matched to a gene: 7. Germline CDR1 PRHDT, CDR2 FYEKMQ (reference sequence). CDR3: CASSQGRGGNTGELFF. The CDR3 DNA reads as TGTGCCAGCAGCCAAGGGAGGGGAGGGAACACCGGGGAGCTGTTTTTT. Supplemented by reference TRBV13 and TRBJ2-2, the full variable domain reads AAGVIQSPRHLIKEKRETATLKCYPIPRHDTVYWYQQGPGQDPQFLISFYEKMQSDKGSIPDRFSAQQFSDYHSELNMSSLELGDSALYFCASSQGRGGNTGELFFGEGSRLTVL.

J is TRBJ2-1 and V is TRBV11-2; TRBD2 agrees at 13 bases. The CDR3 is 15 amino acids. Germline values: CDR1 SGHAT, CDR2 FQNNGV. V lost 10 bases, J lost 5 bases, and 8 bases stayed unmatched. The CDR3 nucleotides are TGTGCCATCTCCGTTGGGACTAGCGGGAACAATGAGCAGTTCTTC. It yields the protein CAISVGTSGNNEQFF.

There are a few counts of this clone. This chain uses TRBV6-5 with TRBJ1-5, with unresolved D. This CDR3 has 14 amino acids. V lost 6 bases, J lost 0 bases, and 9 bases lay in between. CDR1 is MNHEY, CDR2 SVGAGI, per germline. The CDR3: CASSAENSNQPQHF. CDR3 DNA sequence: TGTGCCAGCAGCGCGGAGAATAGCAATCAGCCCCAGCATTTT.

The chain couples TRBV2 to TRBJ1-1; D call uncertain. This CDR3 is 12 amino acids long. Trimming shortened V by 4 bases and J by 5 bases, and 8 bases separated the two germline ends. The germline V gene has CDR1 SNHLY and CDR2 FYNNEI. The CDR3 coding sequence is TGTGCCAGCAGTGTGACGAGAACTGAAGCTTTCTTT. This gives the protein CASSVTRTEAFF. The entire variable domain, with the rest obtained from reference TRBV2 and TRBJ1-1, is as follows: EPEVTQTPSHQVTQMGQEVILRCVPISNHLYFYWYRQILGQKVEFLVSFYNNEISEKSEIFDDQFSVERPDGSNFTLKIRSTKLEDSAMYFCASSVTRTEAFFGQGTRLTVV.

The CDR3 sequence: CASSPLDNRYEQYF. The CDR3 nucleotides read TGTGCCAGCAGCCCACTAGACAATAGGTACGAGCAGTACTTC. This chain joins TRBV7-9 and TRBJ2-7; tentatively, D is TRBD2 (5 bases). This CDR3 region has 14 residues. Germline assignment: CDR1 SEHNR and CDR2 FQNEAQ (reference sequence). V shed 5 bases and J shed 4 bases, with 15 bases lying between them.

The chain couples TRBV28 to TRBJ1-2; D uncertain. The CDR3 has 15 residues. CDR1 is MDHEN and CDR2 is SYDVKM in the germline V gene. V was shortened by 1 base and J by 0 bases, with 9 bases between the two germline ends. The CDR3 DNA reads TGTGCCAGCAGTTTATTCCATGGGGCTAACTATGGCTACACCTTC. Protein: CASSLFHGANYGYTF.

CDR3 bases: TGTGCCAGTAGTATAGGTTCAGGGAACTATGGCTACACCTTC. Translating it yields CASSIGSGNYGYTF. The V gene is TRBV19, the J gene TRBJ1-2; D might be TRBD1 (5 bases). There are 14 residues in the CDR3. Trimming removed 1 base at V and 2 bases at J, with 8 bases between. From germline, CDR1 is LNHDA and CDR2 SQIVND (reference sequence).

This clone was seen a single time. The chain carries TRBV7-8 and TRBJ2-7, with 14 bases matching TRBD2. CDR1 and CDR2 from the germline V gene are SGHVS and FQNEAQ. The CDR3 length is 17 residues. V gave up 5 bases and J gave up 5 bases; unmatched junction bases: 11. CDR3 in amino acids: CASSPGLAGAESDEQYF. The CDR3 bases are TGTGCCAGCAGCCCGGGACTAGCGGGAGCAGAGTCAGACGAGCAGTACTTC.

In its sample, this clone is medium-sized (0.01 to 0.1%). The chain carries TRBV10-1 and TRBJ2-7; D possibly corresponds to TRBD2 (5 bases). The ends were cut back, 4 bases at V and 6 bases at J, with 13 bases in the middle. This CDR3 has 13 residues. Germline V gene data show CDR1 as WNHNN and CDR2 as SYGVQD (reference sequence). CDR3 amino acids: CASSVDWASEQYF. The DNA of the CDR3 is TGCGCCAGCAGTGTGGACTGGGCCTCCGAGCAGTACTTC.

This chain connects TRBV6-5 to TRBJ2-1; D unresolved. This CDR3 region has 13 residues. The V gene lost 6 bases and the J gene lost 6 bases, with 12 bases spanning the gap. Germline V lookup: CDR1 MNHEY, CDR2 SVGAGI. For the CDR3, the DNA is TGTGCCAGCAGCCCCCTCGGTGGCAATGAGCAGTTCTTC. Its protein product is CASSPLGGNEQFF.

This CDR3 reads CATSPPSAGADTQYF. In DNA form, the CDR3 reads TGTGCCACCAGCCCTCCTTCGGCAGGGGCAGATACGCAGTATTTT. This rearrangement joins TRBV15 to TRBJ2-3; tentative D call: TRBD1 (6 bases). The V gene lost 5 bases and the J gene lost 4 bases, with 16 bases spanning the gap. CDR1 LNHNV and CDR2 YYDKDF come from the germline V gene (reference sequence). The CDR3 totals 15 residues.

The rearrangement links TRBV4-2 to TRBJ2-2, with TRBD2 identical over 7 bases. Unmatched junction bases numbered 7, after V lost 0 bases and J lost 6 bases. Germline V gene sequence: CDR1 LGHNA, CDR2 YNFKEQ. The CDR3 spans 16 residues. This chain's CDR3 is CASSQDRGRASGELFF. CDR3 DNA: TGTGCCAGCAGCCAAGATCGAGGGAGGGCCTCCGGGGAGCTGTTTTTT.

In DNA form, the CDR3 reads TGCGCCAGCAGCCAAGATGCAGGGGGGTACACTGAAGCTTTCTTT. Translated, it gives CASSQDAGGYTEAFF. The rearrangement links TRBV4-1 to TRBJ1-1, with 7 positions matching TRBD1. This CDR3 has 15 residues. Trimming cost V 0 bases and J 3 bases; bases outside gene matches: 4. Germline loops: CDR1 MGHRA, CDR2 YSYEKL.

This sequence joins TRBV28 and TRBJ2-3; D not resolved. The V gene lost 3 bases and the J gene lost 3 bases, with 10 bases spanning the gap. The germline V gene encodes CDR1 MDHEN and CDR2 SYDVKM. This CDR3 contains 14 residues. The CDR3 DNA reads TGTGCCAGCAGTTTTTTGAGTGGTACAGATACGCAGTATTTT. This codes for CASSFLSGTDTQYF.

The chain couples TRBV27 to TRBJ1-1, with 7 nucleotides matching TRBD1. V shed 0 bases and J 0 bases; nucleotides not matched to a gene: 1. The CDR3 spans 15 residues. CDR1 and CDR2 (germline): MNHEY, SMNVEV (reference sequence). CDR3 amino acids: CASSLSGQLNTEAFF. The CDR3 nucleotides read TGTGCCAGCAGTTTATCGGGACAGTTGAACACTGAAGCTTTCTTT.

The chain joins TRBV5-1 to TRBJ1-6, with D possibly being TRBD1 (6 bases). Trimming took 3 bases from V and 9 from J, leaving 13 bases between them. Germline lookup yields CDR1 SGHRS and CDR2 YFSETQ. This CDR3 comprises 14 residues. The CDR3 reads CASSSSGAGSPLHF. Written as DNA, the CDR3 is TGCGCCAGCAGCTCCTCAGGGGCTGGTTCACCCCTCCACTTT.

A note on this clone: One junction end does not reproduce the germline sequence, and a read error may be involved. The chain combines TRBV4-1 with TRBJ1-5; 7 bases agree with TRBD1. The CDR3 is 16 amino acids. Germline values: CDR1 MGHRA, CDR2 YSYEKL. The CDR3 DNA is TGCGCCAGCAGCGAAGAGTACAGGGGTGCCAATCAGCCCCAGCATTTT. It specifies CASSEEYRGANQPQHF.

The V gene is TRBV27, the J gene TRBJ2-7, with 8 bases matching TRBD1. The CDR3 extends over 15 amino acids. V lost 7 bases, J lost 3 bases, and 11 bases stayed unmatched. Germline V gene lookup returns CDR1 MNHEY and CDR2 SMNVEV (reference sequence). CDR3 sequence reads: CASTQGGDRFYEQYF. CDR3 DNA: TGTGCCAGCACCCAGGGCGGGGACAGGTTCTACGAGCAGTACTTC.